The entry below gives a single T cell receptor beta chain sequence along with its context. The data are from a study of PD-L1 blockade in urothelial cancer. In the study overall: After treatment start, blood was analyzed at 3 weeks (second dose) and at 6 weeks.

Clones were sequenced by immunoSEQ multiplex PCR, and TCRdb holds only the in-frame ones, with some missing. The sample lists fewer than 85,000 clones; about 83% were seen once. The sample's time point: pretreatment peripheral blood. Patients suffered from locally advanced or metastatic urothelial carcinoma. In germline, CDR1 is SGHRS, CDR2 YFSETQ. The CDR3 has 16 amino acids. With V trimmed by 4 bases and J by 2 bases, 8 bases remained unmatched. This chain connects TRBV5-1 to TRBJ2-3; the match to TRBD1 covers 9 bases. The TCR sequence derives from a woman in her 70s with urothelial cancer. The sample was PBMCs, taken around atezolizumab (anti-PD-L1) treatment. In DNA, the CDR3 is TGCGCCAGCAGCCCGGCGGGGACAGGGATCACAGATACGCAGTATTTT. This encodes CASSPAGTGITDTQYF.